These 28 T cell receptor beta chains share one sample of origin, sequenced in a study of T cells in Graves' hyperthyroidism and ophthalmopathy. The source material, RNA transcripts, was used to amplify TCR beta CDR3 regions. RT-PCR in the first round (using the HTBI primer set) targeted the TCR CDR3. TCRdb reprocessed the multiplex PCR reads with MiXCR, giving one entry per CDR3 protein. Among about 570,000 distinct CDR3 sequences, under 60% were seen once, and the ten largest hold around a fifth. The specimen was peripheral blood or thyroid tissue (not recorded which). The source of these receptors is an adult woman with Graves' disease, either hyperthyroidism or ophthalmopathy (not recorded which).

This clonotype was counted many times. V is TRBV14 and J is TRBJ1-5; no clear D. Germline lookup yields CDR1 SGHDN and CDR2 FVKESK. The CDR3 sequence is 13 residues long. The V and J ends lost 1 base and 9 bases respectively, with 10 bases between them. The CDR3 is CASSQGEEWPQHF. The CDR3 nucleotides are TGTGCCAGCAGCCAAGGGGAAGAATGGCCCCAGCATTTT.

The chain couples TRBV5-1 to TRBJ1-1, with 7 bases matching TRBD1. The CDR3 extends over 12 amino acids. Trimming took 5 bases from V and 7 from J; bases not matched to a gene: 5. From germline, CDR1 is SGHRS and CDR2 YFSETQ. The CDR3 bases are TGCGCCAGCAGGCCGACAGGGAATGAAGCTTTCTTT. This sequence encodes CASRPTGNEAFF. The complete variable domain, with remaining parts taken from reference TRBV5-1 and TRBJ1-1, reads KAGVTQTPRYLIKTRGQQVTLSCSPISGHRSVSWYQQTPGQGLQFLFEYFSETQRNKGNFPGRFSGRQFSNSRSEMNVSTLELGDSALYLCASRPTGNEAFFGQGTRLTVV.

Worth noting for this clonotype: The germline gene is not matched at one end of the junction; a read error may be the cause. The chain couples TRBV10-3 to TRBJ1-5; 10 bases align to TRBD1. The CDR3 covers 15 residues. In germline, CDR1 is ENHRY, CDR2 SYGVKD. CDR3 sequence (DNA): TGTGCCATCAGTGGATCGACAGGGGGCAACCAGCCCCAGCATTTT. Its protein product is CAISGSTGGNQPQHF.

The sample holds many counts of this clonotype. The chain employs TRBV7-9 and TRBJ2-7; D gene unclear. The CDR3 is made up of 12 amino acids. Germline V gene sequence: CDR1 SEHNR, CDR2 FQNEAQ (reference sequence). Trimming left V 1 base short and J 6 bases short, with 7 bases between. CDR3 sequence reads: CASSLGPIEQYF. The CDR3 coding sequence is TGTGCCAGCAGCTTAGGTCCTATCGAGCAGTACTTC.

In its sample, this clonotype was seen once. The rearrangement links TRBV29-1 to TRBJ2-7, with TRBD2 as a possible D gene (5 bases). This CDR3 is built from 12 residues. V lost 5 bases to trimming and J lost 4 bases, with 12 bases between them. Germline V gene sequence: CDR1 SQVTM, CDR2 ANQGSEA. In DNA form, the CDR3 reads TGCAGCGTTAGGACGGACTCTTACGAGCAGTACTTC. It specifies CSVRTDSYEQYF.

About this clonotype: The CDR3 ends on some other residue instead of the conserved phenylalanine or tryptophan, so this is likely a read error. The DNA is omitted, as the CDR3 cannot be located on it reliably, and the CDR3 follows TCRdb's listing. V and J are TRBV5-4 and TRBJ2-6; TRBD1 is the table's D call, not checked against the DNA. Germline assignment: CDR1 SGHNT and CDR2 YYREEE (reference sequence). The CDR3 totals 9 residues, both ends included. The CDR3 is CASSSLVGQ.

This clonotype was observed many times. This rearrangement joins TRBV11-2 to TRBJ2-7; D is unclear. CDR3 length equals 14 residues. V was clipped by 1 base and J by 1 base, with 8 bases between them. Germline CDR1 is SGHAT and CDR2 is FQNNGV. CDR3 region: CASSLGIRSYEQYF. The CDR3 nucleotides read TGTGCCAGCAGCTTAGGTATCAGATCCTACGAGCAGTACTTC.

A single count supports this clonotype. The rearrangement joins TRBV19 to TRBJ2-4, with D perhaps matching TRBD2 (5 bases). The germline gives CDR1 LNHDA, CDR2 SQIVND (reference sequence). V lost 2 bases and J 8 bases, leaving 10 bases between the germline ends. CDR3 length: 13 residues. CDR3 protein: CASSIRLGDIQYF. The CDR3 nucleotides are TGTGCCAGTAGTATAAGGCTGGGAGACATTCAGTACTTC. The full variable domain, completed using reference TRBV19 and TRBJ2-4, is DGGITQSPKYLFRKEGQNVTLSCEQNLNHDAMYWYRQDPGQGLRLIYYSQIVNDFQKGDIAEGYSVSREKKESFPLTVTSAQKNPTAFYLCASSIRLGDIQYFGAGTRLSVL.

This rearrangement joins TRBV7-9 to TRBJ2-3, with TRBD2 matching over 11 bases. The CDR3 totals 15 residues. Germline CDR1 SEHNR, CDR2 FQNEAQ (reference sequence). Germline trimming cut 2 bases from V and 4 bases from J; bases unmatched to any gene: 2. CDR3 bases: TGTGCCAGCAGCTTACTAGCGGGAGGCGCAGATACGCAGTATTTT. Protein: CASSLLAGGADTQYF.

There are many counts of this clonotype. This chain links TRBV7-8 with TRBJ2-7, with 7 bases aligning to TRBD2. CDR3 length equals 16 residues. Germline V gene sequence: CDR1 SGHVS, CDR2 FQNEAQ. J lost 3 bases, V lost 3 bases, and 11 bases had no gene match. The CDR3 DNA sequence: TGTGCCAGCAGCTTTGCCTGGACTAGTTGGGACTACGAGCAGTACTTC. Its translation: CASSFAWTSWDYEQYF.

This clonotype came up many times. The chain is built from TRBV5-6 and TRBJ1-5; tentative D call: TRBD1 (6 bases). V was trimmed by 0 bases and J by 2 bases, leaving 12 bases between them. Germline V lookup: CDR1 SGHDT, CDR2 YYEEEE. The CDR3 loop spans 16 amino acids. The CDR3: CASSLAVGAGNQPQHF. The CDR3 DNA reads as TGTGCCAGCAGCTTGGCAGTGGGGGCTGGCAATCAGCCCCAGCATTTT.

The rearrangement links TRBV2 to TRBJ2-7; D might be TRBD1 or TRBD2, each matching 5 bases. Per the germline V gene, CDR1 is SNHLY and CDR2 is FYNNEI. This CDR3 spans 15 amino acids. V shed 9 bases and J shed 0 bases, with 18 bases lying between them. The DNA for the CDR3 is TGTGCCAGTGCTAGACGGGACCCGCTCTCCTACGAGCAGTACTTC. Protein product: CASARRDPLSYEQYF.

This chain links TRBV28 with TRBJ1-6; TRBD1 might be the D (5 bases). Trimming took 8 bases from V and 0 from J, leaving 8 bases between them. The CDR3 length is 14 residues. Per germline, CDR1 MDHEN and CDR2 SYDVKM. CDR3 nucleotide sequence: TGTGCCAGCGGGGACCCCTCCTATAATTCACCCCTCCACTTT. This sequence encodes CASGDPSYNSPLHF.

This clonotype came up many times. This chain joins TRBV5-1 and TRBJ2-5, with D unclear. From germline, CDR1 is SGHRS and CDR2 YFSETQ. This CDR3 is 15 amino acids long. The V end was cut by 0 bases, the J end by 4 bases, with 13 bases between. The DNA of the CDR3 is TGCGCCAGCAGCTTGGATGGCAGGAGAACAGAGACCCAGTACTTC. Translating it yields CASSLDGRRTETQYF.

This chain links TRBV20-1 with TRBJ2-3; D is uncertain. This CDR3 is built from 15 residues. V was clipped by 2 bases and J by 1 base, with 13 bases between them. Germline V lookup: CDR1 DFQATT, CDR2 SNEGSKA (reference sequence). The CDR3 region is CSARNQRARTDTQYF. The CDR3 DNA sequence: TGCAGTGCTAGAAACCAGAGAGCGCGCACAGATACGCAGTATTTT.

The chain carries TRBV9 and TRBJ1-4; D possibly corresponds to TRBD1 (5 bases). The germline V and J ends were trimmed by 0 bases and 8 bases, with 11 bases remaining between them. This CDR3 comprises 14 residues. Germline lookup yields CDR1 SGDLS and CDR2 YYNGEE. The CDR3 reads CASSVGSGIEKLFF. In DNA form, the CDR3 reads TGTGCCAGCAGCGTAGGTTCAGGGATCGAAAAACTGTTTTTT.

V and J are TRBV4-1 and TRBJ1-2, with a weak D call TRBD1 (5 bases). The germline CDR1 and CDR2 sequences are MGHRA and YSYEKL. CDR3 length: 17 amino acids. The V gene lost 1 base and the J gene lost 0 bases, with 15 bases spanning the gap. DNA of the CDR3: TGCGCCAGCAGCCAAGGGGTGGGGACCCCCACTAACTATGGCTACACCTTC. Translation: CASSQGVGTPTNYGYTF.

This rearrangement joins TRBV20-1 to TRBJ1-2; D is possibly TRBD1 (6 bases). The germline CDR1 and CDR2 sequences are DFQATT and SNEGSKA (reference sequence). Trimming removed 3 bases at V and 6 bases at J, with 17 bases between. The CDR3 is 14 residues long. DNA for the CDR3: TGCAGTGCTAGTGAGGGGGGAGAGGGGAATGGCTACACCTTC. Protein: CSASEGGEGNGYTF.

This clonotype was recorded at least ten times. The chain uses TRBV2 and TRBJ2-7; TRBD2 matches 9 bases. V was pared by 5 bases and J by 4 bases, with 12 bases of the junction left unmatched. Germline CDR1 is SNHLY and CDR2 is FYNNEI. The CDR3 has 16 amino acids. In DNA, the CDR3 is TGTGCCAGCAGTCGAAACCTAGCGGGAACATCTTACGAGCAGTACTTC. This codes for CASSRNLAGTSYEQYF.

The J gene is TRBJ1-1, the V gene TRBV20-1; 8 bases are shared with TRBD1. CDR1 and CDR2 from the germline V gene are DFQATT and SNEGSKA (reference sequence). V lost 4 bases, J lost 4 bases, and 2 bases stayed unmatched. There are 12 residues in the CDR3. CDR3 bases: TGCAGTGCTAAACAGGGGGGCACTGAAGCTTTCTTT. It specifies CSAKQGGTEAFF.

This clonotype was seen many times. The CDR3 region is CASSPRPPGNTEAFF. In DNA form, the CDR3 reads TGTGCCAGCAGCCCTCGGCCTCCAGGGAACACTGAAGCTTTCTTT. J is TRBJ1-1 and V is TRBV11-3, with unresolved D. CDR1 and CDR2 (germline): SGHNT, YENEEA. Deletions cut 5 bases from V and 1 base from J, with 14 bases between. CDR3 length: 15 amino acids.

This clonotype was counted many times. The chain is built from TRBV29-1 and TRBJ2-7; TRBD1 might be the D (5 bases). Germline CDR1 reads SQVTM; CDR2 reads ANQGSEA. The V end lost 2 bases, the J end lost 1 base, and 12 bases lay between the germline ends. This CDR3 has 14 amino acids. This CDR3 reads CSVELPGKSYEQYF. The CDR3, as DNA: TGCAGCGTTGAACTACCAGGGAAATCCTACGAGCAGTACTTC.

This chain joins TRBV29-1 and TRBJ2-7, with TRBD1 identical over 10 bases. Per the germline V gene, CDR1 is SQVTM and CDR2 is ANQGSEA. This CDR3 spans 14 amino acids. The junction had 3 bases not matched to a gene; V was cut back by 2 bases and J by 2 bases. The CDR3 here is CSVESGQGTYEQYF. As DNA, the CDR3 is TGCAGCGTTGAATCGGGACAGGGGACCTACGAGCAGTACTTC.

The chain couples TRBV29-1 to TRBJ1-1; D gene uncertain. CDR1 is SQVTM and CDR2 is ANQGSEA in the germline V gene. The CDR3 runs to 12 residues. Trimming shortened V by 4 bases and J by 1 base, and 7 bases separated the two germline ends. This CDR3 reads CSVVSSNTEAFF. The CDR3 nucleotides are TGCAGCGTTGTCTCGTCGAACACTGAAGCTTTCTTT. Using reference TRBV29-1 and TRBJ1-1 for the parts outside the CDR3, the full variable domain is SAVISQKPSRDICQRGTSLTIQCQVDSQVTMMFWYRQQPGQSLTLIATANQGSEATYESGFVIDKFPISRPNLTFSTLTVSNMSPEDSSIYLCSVVSSNTEAFFGQGTRLTVV.

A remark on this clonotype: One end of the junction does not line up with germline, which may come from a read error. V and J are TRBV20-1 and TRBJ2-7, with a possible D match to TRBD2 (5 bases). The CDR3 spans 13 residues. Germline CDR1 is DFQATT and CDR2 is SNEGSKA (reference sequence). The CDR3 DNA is TGCAGGCCTTTCTACCCGGGAACCGGGGAGCTGTACTTC. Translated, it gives CRPFYPGTGELYF.

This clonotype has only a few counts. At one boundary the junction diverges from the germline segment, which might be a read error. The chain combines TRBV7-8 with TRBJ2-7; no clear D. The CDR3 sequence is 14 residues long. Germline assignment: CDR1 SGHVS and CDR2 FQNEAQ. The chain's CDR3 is CASSLVGSFYEQYF. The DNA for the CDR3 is TGTGCCAGCAGTTTAGTAGGCAGCTTCTACGAGCAGTACTTC.

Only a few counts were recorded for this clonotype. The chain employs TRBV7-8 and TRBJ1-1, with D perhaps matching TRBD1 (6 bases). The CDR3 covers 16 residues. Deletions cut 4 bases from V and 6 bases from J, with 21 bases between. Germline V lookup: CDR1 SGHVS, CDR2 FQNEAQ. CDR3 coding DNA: TGTGCCAGCAGCTACCAACTAGCGGGACATCCCTCTGAAGCTTTCTTT. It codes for CASSYQLAGHPSEAFF.

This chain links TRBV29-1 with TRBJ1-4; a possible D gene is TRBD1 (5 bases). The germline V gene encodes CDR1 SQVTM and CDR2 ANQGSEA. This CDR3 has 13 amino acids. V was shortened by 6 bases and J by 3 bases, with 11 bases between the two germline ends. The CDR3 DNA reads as TGCAGCGTCCGGGACCAGCCTAATGAAAAACTGTTTTTT. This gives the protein CSVRDQPNEKLFF. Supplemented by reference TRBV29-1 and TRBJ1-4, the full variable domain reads SAVISQKPSRDICQRGTSLTIQCQVDSQVTMMFWYRQQPGQSLTLIATANQGSEATYESGFVIDKFPISRPNLTFSTLTVSNMSPEDSSIYLCSVRDQPNEKLFFGSGTQLSVL.